The 27 T cell receptor beta chains listed next were all sequenced from one sample in a study of identical twins. TCRdb passed the 5' RACE reads through MiXCR, listing each CDR3 protein once. The sample records a few hundred thousand distinct CDR3 sequences, under 20% being singletons. Material for sequencing was naive T cells sorted from blood. These receptors all stem from a man aged 50-59 years in good health.

This clonotype showed up just a few times. The V call is TRBV24-1, the J call TRBJ2-5, with TRBD1 as a possible D gene (5 bases). Trimming pared 1 base from V and 1 base from J, leaving 12 bases between. Germline lookup yields CDR1 KGHDR and CDR2 SFDVKD. There are 16 residues in the CDR3. CDR3 DNA sequence: TGTGCCACCAGTGATTTAGATAGGGGAAGCCAAGAGACCCAGTACTTC. Its translation: CATSDLDRGSQETQYF.

The J gene is TRBJ2-7, the V gene TRBV5-6; TRBD2 aligns across 11 bases. This CDR3 comprises 16 residues. The germline CDR1 and CDR2 sequences are SGHDT and YYEEEE. V was clipped by 2 bases and J by 5 bases; unmatched bases: 9. The CDR3 DNA follows: TGTGCCAGCAGCTTACCGGGACTAGCGGTGTTCGACGAGCAGTACTTC. This encodes CASSLPGLAVFDEQYF.

This clonotype occurred many times. The rearrangement links TRBV24-1 to TRBJ2-2; D possibly corresponds to TRBD2 (5 bases). Trimming pared 0 bases from V and 3 bases from J, leaving 16 bases between. The CDR3 covers 18 residues. Germline assignment: CDR1 KGHDR and CDR2 SFDVKD. In nucleotides, the CDR3 is TGTGCCACCAGTGATTTGGGGCTCCCGGGATCATACACCGGGGAGCTGTTTTTT. Translating it yields CATSDLGLPGSYTGELFF.

This clonotype showed up many times. The gene calls are TRBV18 and TRBJ2-3; D unclear. This CDR3 is built from 16 residues. The germline V and J ends were trimmed by 0 bases and 3 bases, with 13 bases remaining between them. Germline assignment: CDR1 KGHSH and CDR2 LQKENI. The CDR3 is CASSPPMATVTDTQYF. The CDR3 DNA is TGTGCCAGCTCACCACCGATGGCTACAGTTACAGATACGCAGTATTTT. Looking up the rest from reference TRBV18 and TRBJ2-3 gives the full variable domain: NAGVMQNPRHLVRRRGQEARLRCSPMKGHSHVYWYRQLPEEGLKFMVYLQKENIIDESGMPKERFSAEFPKEGPSILRIQQVVRGDSAAYFCASSPPMATVTDTQYFGPGTRLTVL.

This clonotype was observed a few times. The chain has TRBV6-1 and TRBJ2-7; D call uncertain. CDR1 and CDR2 from the germline V gene are MNHNS and SASEGT. Trimming took 7 bases from V and 5 from J, leaving 12 bases between them. The CDR3 is 12 residues long. The CDR3 sequence: CASTWDFNEQYF. DNA of the CDR3: TGTGCCAGCACCTGGGATTTCAACGAGCAGTACTTC.

This clonotype has more than one count but fewer than ten. The chain combines TRBV20-1 with TRBJ2-7, with D tentatively TRBD2 (5 bases). CDR3 size: 13 residues. Deletions cut 3 bases from V and 2 bases from J, with 11 bases between. Germline V lookup: CDR1 DFQATT, CDR2 SNEGSKA (reference sequence). This CDR3 reads CSASRRRTYEQYF. Here the CDR3 DNA reads TGCAGTGCTAGTAGGAGGAGAACCTACGAGCAGTACTTC.

This chain's CDR3 is CASSLGGALYEQYF. DNA for the CDR3: TGTGCCAGCAGCTTAGGAGGGGCACTCTACGAGCAGTACTTC. V gene TRBV7-9 combines with J gene TRBJ2-7; tentatively, D is TRBD1 or TRBD2 (5 bases each). CDR1 is SEHNR and CDR2 is FQNEAQ in the germline V gene (reference sequence). The CDR3 is 14 amino acids. V was shortened by 1 base and J by 3 bases, with 10 bases between the two germline ends.

The chain recombines TRBV19 with TRBJ1-5; no reliable D call. Trimming pared 8 bases from V and 9 bases from J, leaving 14 bases between. The germline V gene has CDR1 LNHDA and CDR2 SQIVND (reference sequence). CDR3 length equals 12 residues. The CDR3 coding sequence is TGTGCCAGTTCCTGGGGAAAGTGGCCCCAGCATTTT. It encodes CASSWGKWPQHF.

This clonotype has just a few counts. This chain connects TRBV6-5 to TRBJ1-1; D uncertain. Germline V gene sequence: CDR1 MNHEY, CDR2 SVGAGI. The V gene lost 0 bases and the J gene lost 0 bases, with 5 bases spanning the gap. This CDR3 region has 14 residues. This CDR3 reads CASSYSTVNTEAFF. DNA of the CDR3: TGTGCCAGCAGTTACTCGACGGTGAACACTGAAGCTTTCTTT.

This sequence joins TRBV6-7 and TRBJ1-5; D gene unclear. TRBV6-7 is an ORF, and what it does is uncertain. The CDR3 has 13 residues. V lost 0 bases, J lost 7 bases, and 7 bases lay in between. This CDR3 reads CASSYSGSQPQHF. Here the CDR3 DNA reads TGTGCCAGCAGTTACTCTGGGAGCCAGCCCCAGCATTTT.

The chain employs TRBV7-6 and TRBJ2-6; 7 bases line up with TRBD1. After removal of 0 bases from V and 2 bases from J, the junction contained 1 base not matched to a gene. CDR3 length: 16 amino acids. The germline V gene encodes CDR1 SGHVS and CDR2 FNYEAQ. CDR3 loop: CASSLATGAGANVLTF. The CDR3 DNA reads as TGTGCCAGCAGCTTAGCTACAGGGGCTGGGGCCAACGTCCTGACTTTC.

This clonotype was observed a handful of times. This chain uses TRBV12-3 or TRBV12-4 with TRBJ2-2; 8 bases match TRBD1. The V and J ends lost 3 bases and 6 bases, in that order; junction bases with no gene match: 3. The CDR3 contains 14 residues. The CDR3 bases are TGTGCCAGCAGTTTTGCAGGGGGCCCCGGGGAGCTGTTTTTT. This translates into CASSFAGGPGELFF.

The rearrangement joins TRBV20-1 to TRBJ2-3; a weak D match, TRBD2 (6 bases). The V gene's germline CDR1 is DFQATT and CDR2 SNEGSKA (reference sequence). This CDR3 spans 17 amino acids. Trimming removed 1 base from V and 0 bases from J, with 17 bases in between. The CDR3 is CSARVGGILGSTDTQYF. The CDR3 bases are TGCAGTGCTAGAGTGGGCGGGATCCTTGGGAGCACAGATACGCAGTATTTT.

The chain has TRBV12-3 or TRBV12-4 and TRBJ1-1; the match to TRBD1 covers 10 bases. The V gene end was trimmed by 7 bases and the J gene end by 3 bases; junction bases not matched to a gene: 8. The CDR3 sequence is 15 residues long. CDR3 nucleotide sequence: TGTGCCAGCATCAGGACAGGGGGATGGGACACTGAAGCTTTCTTT. Translation gives CASIRTGGWDTEAFF.

A few counts support this clonotype. The chain recombines TRBV4-1 with TRBJ2-7; the D gene could be TRBD1 or TRBD2 (5 bases each). CDR1 is MGHRA and CDR2 is YSYEKL in the germline V gene. V was clipped by 4 bases and J by 4 bases, with 14 bases between them. This CDR3 has 14 amino acids. Written as DNA, the CDR3 is TGCGCCAGCAGCCCCGGGACGGCCGGTTACGAGCAGTACTTC. As protein: CASSPGTAGYEQYF.

This chain connects TRBV11-3 to TRBJ2-1; D is ambiguous. CDR1 is SGHNT, CDR2 YENEEA, per germline. The CDR3 runs 16 residues. V dropped 0 bases and J dropped 3 bases, with 12 bases sitting between them. CDR3 sequence (DNA): TGTGCCAGCAGCTTAGAAGGTTCGGTGAGCTACAATGAGCAGTTCTTC. Its protein is CASSLEGSVSYNEQFF.

This chain connects TRBV11-2 to TRBJ2-1, with 12 bases identical to TRBD2. Germline V gives CDR1 SGHAT, CDR2 FQNNGV. The CDR3 consists of 16 residues. With V trimmed by 4 bases and J by 6 bases, 7 bases remained unmatched. The CDR3 spells CASSSPGTSGFNEQFF. The CDR3 DNA follows: TGTGCCAGCAGCTCTCCAGGGACTAGCGGGTTCAATGAGCAGTTCTTC. Looking up the rest from reference TRBV11-2 and TRBJ2-1 gives the full variable domain: EAGVAQSPRYKIIEKRQSVAFWCNPISGHATLYWYQQILGQGPKLLIQFQNNGVVDDSQLPKDRFSAERLKGVDSTLKIQPAKLEDSAVYLCASSSPGTSGFNEQFFGPGTRLTVL.

This clonotype was observed a few times. The chain has TRBV12-3 or TRBV12-4 and TRBJ2-7, with 8 positions matching TRBD1. The V segment lost 3 bases and the J segment 10 bases; nucleotides outside the gene matches: 11. The CDR3 loop spans 14 amino acids. The CDR3 loop is CASSFSGGGQGQYF. In nucleotides, the CDR3 is TGTGCCAGCAGTTTTAGCGGAGGTGGACAGGGCCAGTACTTC.

This clonotype was observed a handful of times. This chain connects TRBV5-1 to TRBJ1-4; D unclear. Trimming pared 4 bases from V and 5 bases from J, leaving 12 bases between. The germline V gene has CDR1 SGHRS and CDR2 YFSETQ. This CDR3 has 14 residues. CDR3: CASSLGGKNEKLFF. CDR3 bases: TGCGCCAGCAGCCTGGGAGGTAAAAATGAAAAACTGTTTTTT. Combining the CDR3 with reference TRBV5-1 and TRBJ1-4 gives the whole variable domain KAGVTQTPRYLIKTRGQQVTLSCSPISGHRSVSWYQQTPGQGLQFLFEYFSETQRNKGNFPGRFSGRQFSNSRSEMNVSTLELGDSALYLCASSLGGKNEKLFFGSGTQLSVL.

This clonotype was found many times. This rearrangement joins TRBV29-1 to TRBJ2-1; D is unresolved. The V and J ends lost 3 bases and 10 bases respectively, with 13 bases between them. Germline V CDR1 and CDR2: SQVTM, ANQGSEA. There are 12 residues in the CDR3. CDR3 DNA sequence: TGCAGCGTTGACTGGGGTTCCCCGGAGCAGTTCTTC. As protein: CSVDWGSPEQFF.

This clonotype occurred many times. The chain has TRBV12-3 or TRBV12-4 and TRBJ2-7; D ambiguous. The CDR3 sequence is 14 residues long. V lost 5 bases and J lost 0, with 11 bases in between. Here the CDR3 reads CASSPQAHSYEQYF. CDR3 bases: TGTGCCAGCAGTCCTCAGGCTCACTCCTACGAGCAGTACTTC.

Of note for this clonotype: A much larger clone differs from this one at a single base, so this may be a read error. The chain employs TRBV4-2 and TRBJ2-3; 11 nucleotides align to TRBD2. Per the germline V gene, CDR1 is LGHNA and CDR2 is YNFKEQ. V shed 8 bases, J shed 8 bases, and the junction held 15 bases outside the gene matches. The length of the CDR3 is 16 residues. CDR3 in DNA: TGTGCCAGCTGCCTCACTAGCGGGAGAGGGTCCGCTACGCAGTATTTT. Translating gives CASCLTSGRGSATQYF.

The DNA for the CDR3 is TGTGCCATCGGGCGTGGGCCCGATCGCACAGATACGCAGTATTTT. This translates into CAIGRGPDRTDTQYF. The chain employs TRBV10-3 and TRBJ2-3; D uncertain. Germline loops: CDR1 ENHRY, CDR2 SYGVKD. The CDR3 runs 15 residues. Between the trimmed V and J ends, which lost 8 bases and 1 base, there was a span of 16 bases.

Ten or more counts support this clonotype. The chain recombines TRBV13 with TRBJ2-3; D call uncertain. Trimming took 2 bases from V and 3 from J, leaving 9 bases between them. Germline V gene sequence: CDR1 PRHDT, CDR2 FYEKMQ (reference sequence). The CDR3 is made up of 14 amino acids. The CDR3 DNA follows: TGTGCCAGCAGCTTAAGGGCAGTAACAGATACGCAGTATTTT. Translation gives CASSLRAVTDTQYF.

This clonotype was detected a few times. V usage is TRBV12-3 or TRBV12-4 and J usage is TRBJ2-1, with TRBD2 identical over 8 bases. Unmatched junction bases numbered 12, after V lost 6 bases and J lost 2 bases. This CDR3 is built from 17 residues. The CDR3 DNA sequence: TGTGCCAGCAGCCGGGCCCGTCTAGCGGGCCCCTACAATGAGCAGTTCTTC. Its protein is CASSRARLAGPYNEQFF.

There are many counts of this clonotype. CDR3 sequence reads: CASSREASYEQYF. The CDR3 DNA reads as TGCGCCAGCAGTAGGGAGGCCTCCTACGAGCAGTACTTC. This chain uses TRBV5-1 with TRBJ2-7; perhaps TRBD2 as D (6 bases). Trimming stripped 5 bases from V and 0 bases from J, with 9 bases between. The CDR3 has 13 residues. Germline V lookup: CDR1 SGHRS, CDR2 YFSETQ.

This chain links TRBV6-1 with TRBJ2-5; 11 nucleotides line up with TRBD2. With V trimmed by 6 bases and J by 3 bases, 3 bases remained unmatched. The germline gives CDR1 MNHNS, CDR2 SASEGT. The CDR3 runs 14 residues. CDR3 nucleotide sequence: TGTGCCAGCAGGGATAGCGGGAGGGAAGAGACCCAGTACTTC. Translated, it gives CASRDSGREETQYF.